This T cell receptor (beta chain) was identified in a study of beta chain features in type 1 diabetes. V was clipped by 3 bases and J by 3 bases; unmatched bases: 9. Looked up from germline, CDR1 is SGHTA and CDR2 is FQGNSA. This CDR3 is built from 16 residues. Isolated RNA was reverse transcribed in full, so expressed TCRB transcripts were sequenced. This table comes from immunoSEQ multiplex PCR, and its TCRdb copy is limited to in-frame clones, with some not included. The sample consists of over 700,000 clones, roughly 15% of them appearing once. CD45RO/CCR7/CD25/CD127/CD95/CD27 separated CD4+ naive, central memory, regulatory and stem cell-like memory cells by sorting. This clone was detected a few times. Antigen: not known. Study results and caveats: Type 1 diabetes patients had moderately but significantly shorter TCRB CDR3s in all four CD4+ subsets.

The genes are TRBV7-2 and TRBJ2-7; 9 bases align to TRBD2. Sequenced input: naive CD4+ T cells from blood. The TCR comes from a young woman in good health. CDR3 residues: CASSLAGTSRSYEQYF. As DNA, the CDR3 is TGTGCCAGCAGCTTGGCAGGGACTAGCCGGAGCTACGAGCAGTACTTC.